The 11 T cell receptor beta chains given below trace back to one sample, sequenced in a study of CD8 T cells in ankylosing spondylitis. Notes on the study in general: A TCR beta motif of about eight highly homologous variants appeared characteristic of ankylosing spondylitis blood.

TCRdb processed the 5' RACE reads anew with MiXCR; each CDR3 protein has one entry. The sample holds roughly 700,000 distinct CDR3 sequences, roughly 19% seen once. The antigens of these receptors remain unknown. The material sequenced was blood, either unsorted or a sorted T cell fraction (not recorded which). All receptors come from a male donor with ankylosing spondylitis.

This clonotype was counted ten times or more. This chain uses TRBV9 with TRBJ1-1; tentatively, D is TRBD1 (6 bases). V was cut by 2 bases and J by 3 bases, with 8 bases left in between. The CDR3 consists of 13 residues. CDR1 and CDR2 from the germline V gene are SGDLS and YYNGEE. CDR3 region: CASSVEGDTEAFF. The CDR3 DNA sequence: TGTGCCAGCAGCGTGGAGGGGGACACTGAAGCTTTCTTT.

This clonotype was detected a few times. This chain uses TRBV21-1 with TRBJ2-7. TRBV21-1 is noted as a pseudogene. This CDR3 is built from 11 residues. CDR3 residues: CASSKGNEQYF. The DNA of the CDR3 is TGTGCCAGCAGCAAAGGGAACGAGCAGTACTTC.

Ten or more counts support this clonotype. The chain has TRBV5-1 and TRBJ2-5; D remains ambiguous. The V gene's germline CDR1 is SGHRS and CDR2 YFSETQ. V was trimmed by 0 bases and J by 4 bases, leaving 10 bases between them. The CDR3 totals 14 residues. The CDR3 region has the DNA TGCGCCAGCAGCTTGGGCGGCTTCGGAGAGACCCAGTACTTC. The encoded protein is CASSLGGFGETQYF. The full variable domain, rest sourced from reference TRBV5-1 and TRBJ2-5, is KAGVTQTPRYLIKTRGQQVTLSCSPISGHRSVSWYQQTPGQGLQFLFEYFSETQRNKGNFPGRFSGRQFSNSRSEMNVSTLELGDSALYLCASSLGGFGETQYFGPGTRLLVL.

This clonotype was observed a handful of times. The chain uses TRBV5-1 and TRBJ2-7, with 9 bases matching TRBD1. J gave up 5 bases and V 2 bases, and 8 bases lay outside the gene matches. Germline V gene sequence: CDR1 SGHRS, CDR2 YFSETQ. CDR3 length: 15 amino acids. CDR3 protein: CASSFYGQGIDEQYF. The CDR3 bases are TGCGCCAGCAGCTTTTATGGACAGGGGATCGACGAGCAGTACTTC.

Only a few counts were recorded for this clonotype. The chain links TRBV3-1 to TRBJ1-4, with D unresolved. This CDR3 is built from 15 residues. Trimming removed 1 base from V and 8 bases from J, with 14 bases in between. CDR1 is LGHDT and CDR2 is YNNKEL in the germline V gene (reference sequence). For the CDR3, the DNA is TGTGCCAGCAGCCAAGGATTTGGGCCTGGGGAAAAACTGTTTTTT. It is translated as CASSQGFGPGEKLFF.

Only a few counts were recorded for this clonotype. V usage is TRBV29-1 and J usage is TRBJ2-7; D possibly matches TRBD1 or TRBD2 (5 bases each). V lost 3 bases to trimming and J lost 2 bases, with 11 bases between them. The CDR3 is 13 amino acids. From germline, CDR1 is SQVTM and CDR2 ANQGSEA. CDR3 in DNA: TGCAGCGTTGAGGGGGATCGCCCCTACGAGCAGTACTTC. It is translated as CSVEGDRPYEQYF.

This chain connects TRBV9 to TRBJ2-1, with 12 bases fitting TRBD2. Looked up from germline, CDR1 is SGDLS and CDR2 is YYNGEE. With V trimmed by 0 bases and J by 8 bases, 3 bases remained unmatched. The CDR3 is 15 amino acids. The CDR3: CASSVGTSGNDEQFF. DNA for the CDR3: TGTGCCAGCAGCGTAGGGACTAGCGGGAATGATGAGCAGTTCTTC. Full variable domain (rest looked up from reference TRBV9 and TRBJ2-1): DSGVTQTPKHLITATGQRVTLRCSPRSGDLSVYWYQQSLDQGLQFLIQYYNGEERAKGNILERFSAQQFPDLHSELNLSSLELGDSALYFCASSVGTSGNDEQFFGPGTRLTVL.

The chain uses TRBV5-1 and TRBJ2-1, with 11 bases fitting TRBD2. Trimming took 1 base from V and 7 from J; bases not matched to a gene: 13. Germline CDR1 and CDR2: SGHRS and YFSETQ. This CDR3 spans 18 amino acids. CDR3 sequence reads: CASSLLPIAGGGNNEQFF. The CDR3 bases are TGCGCCAGCAGCTTGTTACCAATAGCGGGAGGGGGCAATAATGAGCAGTTCTTC.

Written as DNA, the CDR3 is TGCAGTGCTCCACAGGGGACGTTGGGTGAAAAACTGTTTTTT. It specifies CSAPQGTLGEKLFF. V and J are TRBV20-1 and TRBJ1-4; 7 bases line up with TRBD1. J gave up 7 bases and V 5 bases, and 10 bases lay outside the gene matches. Germline values: CDR1 DFQATT, CDR2 SNEGSKA (reference sequence). There are 14 residues in the CDR3.

This clonotype was counted only a few times. The CDR3 DNA is TGTGCCAGCAGTCCGATCCGACAGGGGAACACTGAAGCTTTCTTT. This gives the protein CASSPIRQGNTEAFF. The chain employs TRBV6-1 and TRBJ1-1; 7 bases match TRBD1. The V gene end was trimmed by 5 bases and the J gene end by 1 base; junction bases not matched to a gene: 7. Per germline, CDR1 MNHNS and CDR2 SASEGT. The CDR3 contains 15 residues.

The V and J genes are TRBV12-3 or TRBV12-4 and TRBJ2-1; TRBD1 is a possible D gene (7 bases). This CDR3 has 16 residues. V was pared by 6 bases and J by 1 base, with 16 bases between. The CDR3: CASRPQGGSSYNEQFF. CDR3 DNA sequence: TGTGCCAGCAGGCCCCAGGGGGGTAGTTCCTACAATGAGCAGTTCTTC.